Presented here are 12 T cell receptor beta chains from one specimen sequenced in a study of cytomegalovirus exposure and HLA in healthy donors (dated by TCRdb to 2016 to 2017). Libraries came from the immunoSEQ multiplex PCR assay. For the multiplex PCR, a mixture combining 60 forward primers for TCR Vbeta segments and 13 reverse primers for TCR Jbeta segments was used. The source is immuneACCESS, and TCRdb retained only in-frame sequences with V and J called. Part of the clones is not carried over; for the studies checked, unresolved V genes explain less than half of this, and the remainder is unexplained. For this sample there are approximately 100,000 clones; about three quarters appear just once. The ten largest make up about 0.8% of the sample. The sequenced material came from PBMCs. The receptors originated from a boy aged 10-17 years in good health and CMV-seronegative.

The V gene is TRBV6-1, the J gene TRBJ2-5; D is perhaps TRBD1 (5 bases). The CDR3 runs to 14 residues. Germline V gives CDR1 MNHNS, CDR2 SASEGT. Between the trimmed V and J ends, which lost 3 bases and 0 bases, there was a span of 8 bases. This CDR3 is CASSDGAYQETQYF. The CDR3 nucleotides read TGTGCCAGCAGTGATGGGGCGTACCAAGAGACCCAGTACTTC.

The V and J genes are TRBV5-1 and TRBJ2-7, with 13 bases that match TRBD2. This CDR3 contains 18 residues. V gave up 0 bases and J gave up 0 bases; unmatched junction bases: 6. Germline CDR1 SGHRS, CDR2 YFSETQ. The CDR3 nucleotides read TGCGCCAGCAGCTTGGAAGGGACTAGCGGGACCTTCTCCTACGAGCAGTACTTC. It translates to CASSLEGTSGTFSYEQYF.

The chain joins TRBV7-8 to TRBJ1-2; D is undetermined. Germline V lookup: CDR1 SGHVS, CDR2 FQNEAQ. Between the trimmed V and J ends, which lost 2 bases and 4 bases, there was a span of 14 bases. This CDR3 has 15 residues. CDR3 in amino acids: CASSLRGKMGYGYTF. The CDR3 DNA is TGTGCCAGCAGCTTACGAGGGAAGATGGGCTATGGCTACACCTTC.

The V call is TRBV6-5, the J call TRBJ2-7, with D uncertain. Germline V lookup: CDR1 MNHEY, CDR2 SVGAGI. CDR3 length equals 13 residues. V was pared by 3 bases and J by 2 bases, with 8 bases between. This CDR3 is CASSYEAAYEQYF. CDR3 sequence (DNA): TGTGCCAGCAGTTATGAGGCCGCCTACGAGCAGTACTTC.

As DNA, the CDR3 is TGTGCCAGCAGCCTCGAAGTGAGGGGGCTTCACGAGCAGTACTTC. It is translated as CASSLEVRGLHEQYF. The chain uses TRBV28 and TRBJ2-7, with 7 bases matching TRBD1. The CDR3 covers 15 residues. Germline V lookup: CDR1 MDHEN, CDR2 SYDVKM. Trimming cost V 6 bases and J 5 bases; bases outside gene matches: 13.

The chain recombines TRBV5-1 with TRBJ1-1; perhaps TRBD1 as D (6 bases). Trimming took off 4 bases at V and 5 bases at J, with 24 bases between the two ends. CDR3 length equals 17 residues. CDR1 is SGHRS, CDR2 YFSETQ, per germline. The CDR3 DNA sequence: TGCGCCAGCAGCGCCGATAGATTACAGGGTGGGTGGACTGAAGCTTTCTTT. It yields the protein CASSADRLQGGWTEAFF.

CDR3 in DNA: TGTGCCACCAGCAGTGACGTCGGGTTCGGTAGGGGGGAGCTGTTTTTT. Translating it yields CATSSDVGFGRGELFF. The chain has TRBV15 and TRBJ2-2; unclear D gene. The germline V gene has CDR1 LNHNV and CDR2 YYDKDF (reference sequence). The CDR3 totals 16 residues. V lost 3 bases and J lost 8, with 19 bases in between. Complete variable domain (other parts from reference TRBV15 and TRBJ2-2): DAMVIQNPRYQVTQFGKPVTLSCSQTLNHNVMYWYQQKSSQAPKLLFHYYDKDFNNEADTPDNFQSRRPNTSFCFLDIRSPGLGDTAMYLCATSSDVGFGRGELFFGEGSRLTVL.

The V gene is TRBV5-1, the J gene TRBJ2-6, with 9 bases identical to TRBD1. J lost 0 bases, V lost 0 bases, and 1 base had no gene match. The CDR3 runs to 17 residues. Per germline, CDR1 SGHRS and CDR2 YFSETQ. DNA of the CDR3: TGCGCCAGCAGCTTGGCGACAGGGGGCTCTGGGGCCAACGTCCTGACTTTC. It translates to CASSLATGGSGANVLTF.

The chain has TRBV21-1 and TRBJ2-3; the listed D gene, TRBD2, was not tested against the DNA. TRBV21-1 is a pseudogene locus. This CDR3 is 10 amino acids long. The CDR3 DNA sequence: TGTGCTCGGGGGGGGAATACGCAGTATTTT. Translation: CARGGNTQYF.

A single count supports this clone. The J gene is TRBJ2-2, the V gene TRBV10-3; D call uncertain. With 7 bases removed from V and 4 bases from J, the gap between germline ends came to 16 bases. The CDR3 is 15 residues long. The germline gives CDR1 ENHRY, CDR2 SYGVKD. The CDR3 bases are TGTGCCATCAAATTTGGGCCCGGTGGCACCGGGGAGCTGTTTTTT. This sequence encodes CAIKFGPGGTGELFF.

This clone is a singleton in its sample. The V and J genes are TRBV4-1 and TRBJ1-5, with no clear D. The CDR3 runs to 17 residues. The germline CDR1 and CDR2 sequences are MGHRA and YSYEKL. V was clipped by 4 bases and J by 0 bases, with 16 bases between them. CDR3: CASSPSRLIDSNQPQHF. The CDR3 nucleotides read TGCGCCAGCAGCCCCTCGAGGTTAATCGATAGCAATCAGCCCCAGCATTTT.

This chain uses TRBV19 with TRBJ1-4, with TRBD1 matching 8 bases. The V gene's germline CDR1 is LNHDA and CDR2 SQIVND (reference sequence). This CDR3 comprises 15 residues. The junction had 8 bases not matched to a gene; V was cut back by 4 bases and J by 7 bases. The CDR3 loop reads CASSTQWTGREKLFF. DNA of the CDR3: TGTGCCAGTAGTACGCAGTGGACAGGGCGTGAAAAACTGTTTTTT.